This T cell receptor beta chain appears in the sequencing data of a study of blood T cell repertoires in COVID-19. In the study overall: Spain, Italy and the United States supplied samples that represented acute and convalescent COVID-19. Sample material is recorded as cDNA or gDNA derived from T cells, B-cell-depleted T cells, or PBMCs.

It was during active infection that Seattle patients were enrolled and then longitudinally followed. The CDR3 sequence is 14 residues long. The trim removed 6 bases at V and 3 bases at J, leaving 5 bases unmatched. Germline CDR1 is MDHEN and CDR2 is SYDVKM. In the source study's methods: From reference gene primer amplification, estimates of nucleated cell counts were derived. Sequencing was performed with immunoSEQ multiplex PCR; in TCRdb, only in-frame clones are kept and a portion is missing. Clonal size and the V and J genes are those of that table, whereas D and trimming came from the DNA. The table includes over 60,000 clones, 90% detected once.

The TCR was taken from a man between 45 and 60 years old with COVID-19, enrolled during active disease. V and J are TRBV28 and TRBJ2-1; 7 bases align to TRBD1. The sample taken for sequencing was peripheral blood. CDR3 region: CASRYRDSYNEQFF. The CDR3 region has the DNA TGTGCCAGCAGATACAGGGACAGCTACAATGAGCAGTTCTTC.